The 7 T cell receptor beta chains reported below all come from one sample, sequenced in a study of cytomegalovirus exposure and HLA in healthy donors. Libraries were prepared by immunoSEQ multiplex PCR; TCRdb keeps only in-frame clonotypes and omits some of them. Of 350,000 or so clones in the sample, roughly 89% were seen once. Sample: PBMCs. The receptor source for this set is a woman in her late teens or twenties in good health and CMV-seronegative.

V gene TRBV19 combines with J gene TRBJ2-3; 7 nucleotides align to TRBD1. Trimming removed 5 bases from V and 0 bases from J; junction bases left unmatched: 8. This CDR3 is 16 amino acids long. Germline-derived CDR1 and CDR2 are LNHDA and SQIVND (reference sequence). The CDR3 bases are TGTGCCAGTAGTTTCCGACAGGGTACTAGCACAGATACGCAGTATTTT. The encoded protein is CASSFRQGTSTDTQYF.

The V gene is TRBV9, the J gene TRBJ2-5; D gene uncertain. Trimming stripped 0 bases from V and 5 bases from J, with 14 bases between. Germline values: CDR1 SGDLS, CDR2 YYNGEE. The CDR3 loop spans 15 amino acids. This chain's CDR3 is CASSVGGLPPETQYF. CDR3 nucleotides: TGTGCCAGCAGCGTAGGCGGCCTGCCCCCCGAGACCCAGTACTTC.

This chain uses TRBV7-3 with TRBJ2-1; 8 nucleotides align to TRBD1. The CDR3 covers 16 residues. The V and J ends lost 0 bases and 5 bases, in that order; junction bases with no gene match: 6. Germline CDR1 and CDR2: SGHTA and FQGTGA. The CDR3 region has the DNA TGTGCCAGCAGCTTAACGGGGGGACAGGAGAACAATGAGCAGTTCTTC. Its protein product is CASSLTGGQENNEQFF.

This chain connects TRBV19 to TRBJ2-1; 9 bases agree with TRBD2. Germline V lookup: CDR1 LNHDA, CDR2 SQIVND (reference sequence). Unmatched junction bases numbered 3, after V lost 6 bases and J lost 6 bases. The CDR3 contains 13 residues. The CDR3 bases are TGTGCCAGTAGCCAGACTAGCGGCAATGAGCAGTTCTTC. Translation: CASSQTSGNEQFF. The full variable domain, completed using reference TRBV19 and TRBJ2-1, is DGGITQSPKYLFRKEGQNVTLSCEQNLNHDAMYWYRQDPGQGLRLIYYSQIVNDFQKGDIAEGYSVSREKKESFPLTVTSAQKNPTAFYLCASSQTSGNEQFFGPGTRLTVL.

This chain connects TRBV5-1 to TRBJ2-5, with TRBD2 matching 11 bases. Trimming cost V 4 bases and J 3 bases; bases outside gene matches: 5. This CDR3 is built from 15 residues. CDR1 is SGHRS and CDR2 is YFSETQ in the germline V gene. In nucleotides, the CDR3 is TGCGCCAGCAGCCAGATTAGCGGGAGGGAAGAGACCCAGTACTTC. This sequence encodes CASSQISGREETQYF.

The chain employs TRBV15 and TRBJ2-6; D may be TRBD2 (5 bases). With 0 bases removed from V and 0 bases from J, the gap between germline ends came to 12 bases. Looked up from germline, CDR1 is LNHNV and CDR2 is YYDKDF (reference sequence). This CDR3 is built from 18 residues. The chain's CDR3 is CATSRDSAGLSGANVLTF. In nucleotides, the CDR3 is TGTGCCACCAGCAGAGATTCCGCAGGACTCTCTGGGGCCAACGTCCTGACTTTC.

Of note for this clone: The identical CDR3 is also encoded by other nucleotide sequences in the sample. The CDR3 region is CASSSQGARGTEAFF. Here the CDR3 DNA reads TGTGCCAGCAGTTCACAGGGGGCGCGGGGGACTGAAGCTTTCTTT. This rearrangement joins TRBV27 to TRBJ1-1; 9 positions agree with TRBD1. This CDR3 has 15 residues. V was clipped by 4 bases and J by 5 bases; unmatched bases: 8. CDR1 MNHEY and CDR2 SMNVEV come from the germline V gene (reference sequence).